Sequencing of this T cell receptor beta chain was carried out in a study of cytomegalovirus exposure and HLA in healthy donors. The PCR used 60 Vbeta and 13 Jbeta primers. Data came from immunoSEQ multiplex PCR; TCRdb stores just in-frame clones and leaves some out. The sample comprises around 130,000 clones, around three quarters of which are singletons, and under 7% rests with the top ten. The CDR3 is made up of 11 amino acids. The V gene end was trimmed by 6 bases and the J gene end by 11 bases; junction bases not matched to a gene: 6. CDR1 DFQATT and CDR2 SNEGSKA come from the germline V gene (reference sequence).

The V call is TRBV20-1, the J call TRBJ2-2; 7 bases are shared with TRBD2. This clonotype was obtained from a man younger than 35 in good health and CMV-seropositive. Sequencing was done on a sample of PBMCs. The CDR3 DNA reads TGCAGTGCCTGGGGGGGGGTAGAGCTGTTTTTT. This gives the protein CSAWGGVELFF.